The 27 T cell receptor beta chains presented below share a single source sample, sequenced in a study of OX40 agonist ivuxolimab in advanced cancers. Clones were read by immunoSEQ multiplex PCR, and TCRdb kept only the in-frame ones, dropping some. Of approximately 130,000 clones listed, 90% to 95% are singletons. Material: CD4+ or CD8+ T cells sorted from blood, obtained in a trial of the OX40 agonist ivuxolimab. These receptors were collected from an adult with an advanced solid tumor such as melanoma, head and neck, liver or kidney cancer.

Written as DNA, the CDR3 is TGTGCCAGCAGTTTAGGCCGGGGAGGAAGGAACATTCAGTACTTC. This sequence encodes CASSLGRGGRNIQYF. This chain joins TRBV28 and TRBJ2-4; D possibly corresponds to TRBD2 (6 bases). The CDR3 spans 15 residues. Germline V lookup: CDR1 MDHEN, CDR2 SYDVKM. Between the trimmed V and J ends, which lost 2 bases and 7 bases, there was a span of 15 bases. Full variable domain (missing parts from reference TRBV28 and TRBJ2-4): DVKVTQSSRYLVKRTGEKVFLECVQDMDHENMFWYRQDPGLGLRLIYFSYDVKMKEKGDIPEGYSVSREKKERFSLILESASTNQTSMYLCASSLGRGGRNIQYFGAGTRLSVL.

The rearrangement joins TRBV6-5 to TRBJ2-1; D not resolved. The CDR3 covers 11 residues. Per germline, CDR1 MNHEY and CDR2 SVGAGI. V was clipped by 5 bases and J by 9 bases, with 8 bases between them. CDR3 nucleotides: TGTGCCAGCAGTGATGGTGGTGAGCAGTTCTTC. Encoded protein: CASSDGGEQFF.

The J gene is TRBJ1-3, the V gene TRBV7-2; D gene unclear. This CDR3 spans 15 amino acids. Germline-derived CDR1 and CDR2 are SGHTA and FQGNSA. V was trimmed by 1 base and J by 0 bases, leaving 7 bases between them. This CDR3 reads CASSLVTSSGNTIYF. In DNA, the CDR3 is TGTGCCAGCAGCTTAGTCACCTCCTCTGGAAACACCATATATTTT.

The V and J genes are TRBV10-1 and TRBJ2-2; the D is unclear. V lost 6 bases, J lost 3 bases, and 11 bases lay in between. Germline V gene sequence: CDR1 WNHNN, CDR2 SYGVQD (reference sequence). The CDR3 has 14 amino acids. The CDR3 loop reads CASRPRGDTGELFF. DNA for the CDR3: TGCGCCAGCAGGCCCCGCGGAGACACCGGGGAGCTGTTTTTT.

The rearrangement links TRBV7-2 to TRBJ1-4; a weak D match, TRBD1 (5 bases). V was shortened by 3 bases and J by 4 bases, with 9 bases between the two germline ends. The CDR3 is 14 amino acids. Germline V gives CDR1 SGHTA, CDR2 FQGNSA. The CDR3 bases are TGTGCCAGCAGCTTGGGGCCTCGTAATGAAAAACTGTTTTTT. Residues: CASSLGPRNEKLFF.

The chain combines TRBV6-5 with TRBJ2-7; 9 bases align to TRBD2. CDR3 length equals 15 residues. Trimming cost V 3 bases and J 0 bases; bases outside gene matches: 3. Germline CDR1 is MNHEY and CDR2 is SVGAGI. The CDR3 nucleotides are TGTGCCAGCAGTTATGCTAGCGGGGCCTCCTACGAGCAGTACTTC. Its translation: CASSYASGASYEQYF.

The V call is TRBV29-1, the J call TRBJ2-5, with D tentatively TRBD1 (5 bases). This CDR3 comprises 14 residues. Trimming left V 4 bases short and J 2 bases short, with 14 bases between. Germline V gene data show CDR1 as SQVTM and CDR2 as ANQGSEA. In nucleotides, the CDR3 is TGCAGCGTTGTGGACACCCTCAGGCAAGAGACCCAGTACTTC. It codes for CSVVDTLRQETQYF.

The V call is TRBV5-6, the J call TRBJ2-1, with TRBD2 identical over 8 bases. Trimming removed 0 bases from V and 4 bases from J; junction bases left unmatched: 0. Germline V gene lookup returns CDR1 SGHDT and CDR2 YYEEEE. CDR3 length: 14 amino acids. This CDR3 is CASSLGGRYNEQFF. The CDR3 DNA follows: TGTGCCAGCAGCTTGGGCGGGAGGTACAATGAGCAGTTCTTC.

V usage is TRBV2 and J usage is TRBJ2-7; either TRBD1 or TRBD2 may fit D (5 bases each). Germline-derived CDR1 and CDR2 are SNHLY and FYNNEI. Trimming removed 5 bases at V and 6 bases at J, with 20 bases between. The CDR3 extends over 15 amino acids. CDR3 bases: TGTGCCAGCAGTAGTGGGCCGGGACCAGGTTTCGAGCAGTACTTC. Its protein is CASSSGPGPGFEQYF. Looking up the rest from reference TRBV2 and TRBJ2-7 gives the full variable domain: EPEVTQTPSHQVTQMGQEVILRCVPISNHLYFYWYRQILGQKVEFLVSFYNNEISEKSEIFDDQFSVERPDGSNFTLKIRSTKLEDSAMYFCASSSGPGPGFEQYFGPGTRLTVT.

The V and J genes are TRBV18 and TRBJ1-2; D uncertain. The CDR3 sequence is 14 residues long. Per germline, CDR1 KGHSH and CDR2 LQKENI. The V and J ends lost 0 bases and 4 bases respectively, with 9 bases between them. The CDR3 coding sequence is TGTGCCAGCTCACCACCGCAGAGTACCTATGGCTACACCTTC. Translation gives CASSPPQSTYGYTF.

V usage is TRBV28 and J usage is TRBJ1-1; D possibly corresponds to TRBD1 (5 bases). Trimming left V 2 bases short and J 4 bases short, with 8 bases between. Germline V gene sequence: CDR1 MDHEN, CDR2 SYDVKM. This CDR3 has 13 residues. The CDR3 DNA follows: TGTGCCAGCAGTTTACGGGGGGGCACTGAAGCTTTCTTT. Translated, it gives CASSLRGGTEAFF.

V gene TRBV19 combines with J gene TRBJ1-5, with D possibly being TRBD1 (5 bases). From germline, CDR1 is LNHDA and CDR2 SQIVND (reference sequence). This CDR3 contains 20 residues. V shed 0 bases and J shed 6 bases, with 27 bases lying between them. The CDR3 here is CASSIDLKFALRRGSQPQHF. DNA of the CDR3: TGTGCCAGTAGTATAGATCTTAAGTTTGCCCTGCGTCGGGGGAGTCAGCCCCAGCATTTT.

This clone occurred once. The chain carries TRBV10-3 and TRBJ1-1; D perhaps matches TRBD1 (6 bases). Per germline, CDR1 ENHRY and CDR2 SYGVKD. This CDR3 region has 12 residues. V gave up 1 base and J gave up 7 bases, with 7 bases separating them. CDR3 residues: CAISEWTVEAFF. The CDR3 DNA reads TGTGCCATCAGTGAGTGGACAGTTGAAGCTTTCTTT.

V gene TRBV6-1 combines with J gene TRBJ2-5, with 10 bases identical to TRBD1. TRBJ2-7 explains the end of the DNA better; the J call may be wrong. The CDR3 is 15 residues long. Germline CDR1 MNHNS, CDR2 SASEGT. The CDR3 nucleotides read TGTGCCAGCAGTCCTCGGACAGGGGGGACCTACGAGCAGTACTTC. Protein sequence: CASSPRTGGTYEQYF.

This sequence joins TRBV9 and TRBJ1-6, with 8 bases aligning to TRBD1. Per the germline V gene, CDR1 is SGDLS and CDR2 is YYNGEE. There are 15 residues in the CDR3. Unmatched junction bases numbered 7, after V lost 5 bases and J lost 6 bases. The CDR3 region has the DNA TGTGCCAGCAGTGCGACAGGGGCTGGTAATTCACCCCTCCACTTT. Translation: CASSATGAGNSPLHF.

The table lists this clone with a few counts. This chain joins TRBV19 and TRBJ1-5; D unclear. CDR3 length equals 12 residues. The V and J ends lost 5 bases and 9 bases respectively, with 11 bases between them. Germline-derived CDR1 and CDR2 are LNHDA and SQIVND (reference sequence). In DNA, the CDR3 is TGTGCCAGTAGTCTCGTGGTGGGGCCCCAGCATTTT. The encoded protein is CASSLVVGPQHF.

This CDR3 is CASSESGPRPYGYTF. Written as DNA, the CDR3 is TGTGCCAGCAGTGAATCCGGGCCCCGTCCCTATGGCTACACCTTC. The genes are TRBV6-1 and TRBJ1-2, with D hard to call. V lost 2 bases and J 4 bases, leaving 14 bases between the germline ends. Germline values: CDR1 MNHNS, CDR2 SASEGT. CDR3 length: 15 amino acids.

The V and J genes are TRBV6-6 and TRBJ2-1, with D tentatively TRBD2 (5 bases). The CDR3 runs 14 residues. Trimming took 6 bases from V and 9 from J, leaving 18 bases between them. Germline CDR1 and CDR2: MNHNY and SVGAGI (reference sequence). The CDR3 loop reads CASRPGSAFGEQFF. The DNA for the CDR3 is TGTGCCAGCAGGCCGGGATCCGCTTTCGGTGAGCAGTTCTTC.

This chain joins TRBV5-6 and TRBJ1-5, with 7 bases lining up with TRBD1. The germline V gene has CDR1 SGHDT and CDR2 YYEEEE. The CDR3 has 16 amino acids. V shed 2 bases and J 4 bases; nucleotides not matched to a gene: 9. The CDR3 region has the DNA TGTGCCAGCAGCTTTACAGGGGTGGCGAAGAATCAGCCCCAGCATTTT. It yields the protein CASSFTGVAKNQPQHF.

V is TRBV5-1 and J is TRBJ2-5, with TRBD2 matching 8 bases. There are 17 residues in the CDR3. The junction had 11 bases not matched to a gene; V was cut back by 3 bases and J by 1 base. Germline V gene sequence: CDR1 SGHRS, CDR2 YFSETQ. This CDR3 reads CASSSYLAGRSQETQYF. CDR3 nucleotides: TGCGCCAGCAGCTCCTATTTAGCGGGGCGTTCCCAAGAGACCCAGTACTTC. Using reference TRBV5-1 and TRBJ2-5 for the parts outside the CDR3, the full variable domain is KAGVTQTPRYLIKTRGQQVTLSCSPISGHRSVSWYQQTPGQGLQFLFEYFSETQRNKGNFPGRFSGRQFSNSRSEMNVSTLELGDSALYLCASSSYLAGRSQETQYFGPGTRLLVL.

J is TRBJ1-1 and V is TRBV18, with D possibly being TRBD1 (6 bases). The length of the CDR3 is 14 residues. Germline assignment: CDR1 KGHSH and CDR2 LQKENI. V gave up 9 bases and J gave up 3 bases, with 17 bases separating them. DNA for the CDR3: TGTGCCAGTCACGAGGGGGGCTTTGACACTGAAGCTTTCTTT. This sequence encodes CASHEGGFDTEAFF.

This chain joins TRBV4-2 and TRBJ1-1; D is uncertain. Trimming took off 3 bases at V and 1 base at J, with 12 bases between the two ends. The CDR3 has 15 amino acids. The germline V gene has CDR1 LGHNA and CDR2 YNFKEQ. The CDR3 sequence: CASSHRAKGNTEAFF. The CDR3 nucleotides are TGTGCCAGCAGCCATCGGGCTAAAGGGAACACTGAAGCTTTCTTT.

Concerning this clone: At one of its ends the junction is not consistent with the germline gene, which may arise from a read error. The chain couples TRBV7-2 to TRBJ1-2, with no clear D. The germline V gene has CDR1 SGHTA and CDR2 FQGNSA. The CDR3 has 8 amino acids. CDR3 DNA sequence: TGTGCCAGCAGCCCGAACCATTTC. Protein: CASSPNHF.

The J gene is TRBJ1-1, the V gene TRBV2; 9 nucleotides align to TRBD1. CDR1 is SNHLY, CDR2 FYNNEI, per germline. J was trimmed by 3 bases and V by 6 bases; bases with no gene match: 5. This CDR3 has 14 amino acids. CDR3 amino acids: CASRLQGADTEAFF. CDR3 coding DNA: TGTGCCAGCAGATTACAGGGGGCTGACACTGAAGCTTTCTTT.

In its sample, this clone was seen once. Written as DNA, the CDR3 is TGTGCCAGCAGACGCGGGGGGTCCTCCTACGAGCAGTACTTC. The encoded protein is CASRRGGSSYEQYF. The chain employs TRBV27 and TRBJ2-7; 8 bases map to TRBD2. J gave up 0 bases and V 6 bases, and 4 bases lay outside the gene matches. Germline values: CDR1 MNHEY, CDR2 SMNVEV (reference sequence). The CDR3 contains 14 residues.

This chain uses TRBV5-4 with TRBJ2-7; D is unresolved. Germline V lookup: CDR1 SGHNT, CDR2 YYREEE (reference sequence). With 2 bases removed from V and 1 base from J, the gap between germline ends came to 7 bases. The CDR3 consists of 13 residues. CDR3 sequence: CASSLDTSYEQYF. The CDR3 DNA sequence: TGTGCCAGCAGCTTAGACACGTCCTACGAGCAGTACTTC.

The V call is TRBV7-9, the J call TRBJ1-5; the D gene is possibly TRBD1 (5 bases). The V end was cut by 1 base, the J end by 12 bases, with 10 bases between. This CDR3 has 12 amino acids. CDR1 SEHNR and CDR2 FQNEAQ come from the germline V gene (reference sequence). This CDR3 reads CASSLVAGIQHF. DNA of the CDR3: TGTGCCAGCAGCTTAGTGGCAGGGATCCAGCATTTT.